Here is one T cell receptor beta chain with its context. Its antigen remains unknown. The primer mix had 60 Vbeta and 13 Jbeta primers. The method was immunoSEQ multiplex PCR; TCRdb's version includes in-frame clones alone and lacks a portion of them. The sample has around 150,000 clones, about 80% seen once; the top ten hold roughly 2.3%. Looked up from germline, CDR1 is SGDLS and CDR2 is YYNGEE. The CDR3 has 11 amino acids. The V end lost 5 bases, the J end lost 7 bases, and 9 bases lay between the germline ends. The sample is drawn from a study of cytomegalovirus exposure and HLA in healthy donors. General study findings and limits: Compared with the approximately 680-donor mean, an Asian-associated ancestry cluster reportedly had fewer N-insertions, according to a later analysis.

The material sequenced was PBMCs. The chain employs TRBV9 and TRBJ1-1; maybe TRBD1 (5 bases). This receptor was obtained from a man aged 30 to 45 in good health and CMV-seronegative. DNA of the CDR3: TGTGCCAGCAGTCCTGACAGTGAAGCTTTCTTT. Translation: CASSPDSEAFF.